This TCR beta chain was sequenced for a study of tumor-infiltrating lymphocytes in primary liver carcinoma (dated by TCRdb to 2016 to 2017). About the study as a whole: Of the five patients, three men and two women aged 30 to 69 years, four had hepatocellular carcinoma and one had combined HCC and intrahepatic cholangiocarcinoma. A total of 35 or so specimens from 5 patients underwent TCRbeta repertoire sequencing, comprising around 25 tumor regions, 5 adjacent noncancerous liver tissues and 5 peripheral blood samples. For each liver tumor, the study sampled five regions along with adjacent normal tissue and blood, and applied TCRbeta repertoire sequencing, expression microarrays and whole-exome sequencing. Repertoires from technical replicates were highly reproducible, with mean shared-clone rates roughly 0.87 and correlation coefficients above 0.95. Agilent mRNA microarray profiling was performed on the roughly 25 tumor region samples to relate TCRbeta repertoire diversity to the local molecular phenotype. Roughly 3.65 to 8 million productive TCRbeta reads were obtained per sample, and no significant difference in read depth was found between tissue types. Tumors of the five patients were stage T1-T3 N0M0 with maximum diameters of roughly 4.2 to 11 cm. The investigation overall reported the following: The top 250 clones accounted for a significantly greater share of the repertoire in tumors than in blood (p = 0.039). Because the samples were bulk and unsorted, CD4+ and CD8+ T cell repertoires could not be compared. Just about 7.5-25% of top clones turned up in all five regions of a tumor, which suggests spatial heterogeneity among tumor-infiltrating T cells. With just a few patients in the study, the authors point out that the findings should be validated in a larger study. Pairs of tumor regions showed greater repertoire overlap (mean about 35%) than tumor-adjacent pairs (roughly 17%) or tumor-blood pairs (around 15%), which is consistent with antigen-driven expansion. Because sequencing covered only the TCR beta chain and unpaired alpha chains were not captured, true repertoire diversity is likely underestimated.

Without any cell sorting, total RNA and DNA were extracted together from around 20-30 mg of bulk tissue using the AllPrep DNA/RNA mini kit. Surgical resection was performed in China between late 2015 and 2016 on five or six patients with histopathologically diagnosed primary liver carcinoma. At the time of sampling, the patients were treatment-naive and had chronic HBV infection. Five spatially separated regions were sampled from each tumor: the superior, inferior, left-lateral and right-lateral poles, plus the tumor centre. According to histology, viable tumor cells made up more than 80% of every tumor sample. Fresh tumor and adjacent tissue pieces were bisected, with one half stored in RNAlater at -80 degrees C and the other half sent for histology. Trimming accounts for 5 bases at V and 3 bases at J, while the number of junction bases matched to no gene is 11. Reading the germline V gene (reference sequence) gives CDR1 SEHNR and CDR2 FQNEAQ. The CDR3 has 17 residues if both end residues are counted. Only the CDR3 part of the read is kept: 51 bases, read in frame from the first base.

Starting from around 520 ng total RNA, TCRbeta-specific cDNA was produced by reverse transcription with a constant-region primer and ProtoScript II reverse transcriptase. TCRbeta libraries were built with three nested multiplex PCR rounds, a slightly modified ARM-PCR procedure. Each of the first two PCR rounds ran for about 10 cycles and used multiplex TRBV1-TRBV30 forward primers together with a Cbeta reverse primer. A final 25-cycle PCR with Deep VentR polymerase added sample barcodes and Illumina adapters. Amplicons of 200-500 bp were gel-purified with a QIAquick gel extraction kit before sequencing. An Illumina HiSeq 2500 was used to sequence the TCRbeta amplicons, generating 250-bp paired-end reads. In the original analysis: Trimmomatic v0.33 was used to quality-trim the reads, and FLASH v1.2.11 was used to merge paired reads so that full CDR3 sequences could be recovered. V, D and J germline segments were assigned to the rearranged TCRbeta sequences by MiGEC v1.2.1b. Clonotype statistics and Shannon-Wiener diversity indices were computed with VDJtools v1.0.0. To reduce sampling bias, subsequent analyses other than the diversity analysis used only the 250 most abundant clonotypes in each sample. Starting from the raw public reads, TCRdb applied fastp trimming at Q25, assembled clones with MiXCR and retained in-frame beta chains. Each entry is one CDR3 protein sequence, shown with its most common DNA and genes. TCRdb's processing, not the study's, gives the V and J calls here. The sample includes just over 30,000 distinct CDR3 sequences, with roughly 70% observed a single time. Roughly 30% of the sample goes to the ten largest clones.

For this clonotype: It lacks a known antigen. A much larger clone lies a single base off, so this may be a read error. This is likely a read error, given that the CDR3 carries no conserved phenylalanine or tryptophan at its end.

The TCR sequence derives from a woman in her 30s with primary liver carcinoma and hepatitis B virus infection. Sequencing used liver tumor tissue from sampling region 3. The sample's cell subset or site label, in plain terms: tumor region T3, left-lateral pole. Here the chain combines TRBV7-9 and TRBJ2-3; 10 bases in the junction line up with TRBD2. This receptor has the CDR3 CASSPGASGSRTDTQYL. The DNA reads as follows: TGTGCCAGCAGCCCTGGGGCTAGCGGGAGTAGGACAGATACGCAGTATCTT.